This T cell receptor (beta chain) was captured by sequencing in a study of CD8 T cells in ankylosing spondylitis. Study findings and constraints: Certain motif variants had earlier appeared in reactive arthritis synovial fluid and blood.

Making use of molecular barcodes, quantitative 5'-RACE generated TCR beta libraries. TCRdb recomputed calls from the 5' RACE reads with MiXCR, one row per CDR3 protein. Of 150,000 to 250,000 distinct CDR3 sequences listed, around 13% were seen once; the top ten hold approximately 16%. This clonotype showed up many times. What it binds is not known. Trimming shortened V by 0 bases and J by 8 bases, and 7 bases separated the two germline ends. The CDR3 loop spans 11 amino acids. Per germline, CDR1 SQVTM and CDR2 ANQGSEA. The sequenced sample consisted of blood, either unsorted or a sorted T cell fraction (not recorded which). The chain is built from TRBV29-1 and TRBJ1-2, with D uncertain. This clonotype was sampled from a male donor with ankylosing spondylitis or in good health (not recorded which). CDR3 residues: CSVEESKGYTF. In DNA, the CDR3 is TGCAGCGTTGAAGAGAGTAAGGGCTACACCTTC.